The source of this TCR beta chain is a study of blood T cell repertoires in COVID-19. About the study: The United States, Italy and Spain supplied acute and convalescent COVID-19 samples. T cells, B-cell-depleted T cells, or PBMCs supplied cDNA or gDNA.

V lost 7 bases to trimming and J lost 5 bases; unmatched junction nucleotides: 15. Germline V gives CDR1 ENHRY, CDR2 SYGVKD. The CDR3 sequence is 16 residues long. As originally analysed: It was from reference gene primer amplification that nucleated cell counts were estimated. This table comes from immunoSEQ multiplex PCR, and its TCRdb copy is limited to in-frame clones, with some not included. The V and J calls and clone size were taken over from that table, and D and trimming were inferred from the DNA. The profile shows a few hundred thousand clones, 89% of them singletons. The chain carries TRBV10-3 and TRBJ2-7, with 9 bases lining up with TRBD1. This clonotype originated in a man younger than 30 who had recovered from COVID-19. The source material was peripheral blood. CDR3 nucleotides: TGTGCCATCACAAAAACAGGGGGCGAAAAAAAGAACGAGCAGTACTTC. It yields the protein CAITKTGGEKKNEQYF.